The T cell receptor beta chain under discussion was sequenced for a study of response to subunit inactivated influenza vaccine. As to this clonotype: Its cognate antigen is unknown.

Study-level results: The authors proposed limited new T cell recruitment per seasonal influenza vaccination.

This CDR3 is 15 amino acids long. V lost 5 bases to trimming and J lost 5 bases; unmatched junction nucleotides: 13. The V gene's germline CDR1 is DFQATT and CDR2 SNEGSKA (reference sequence). TCRdb passed the RT-PCR reads through MiXCR, listing each CDR3 protein once. The sample shows 490,000 or so distinct CDR3 sequences, 7.6% of them seen only once. The sample in question was PBMCs from blood, obtained roughly 24 months after vaccination. The receptor was isolated from a man between 50 and 75 years old who received an inactivated influenza vaccine. This chain connects TRBV20-1 to TRBJ2-7, with TRBD1 identical over 9 bases. The CDR3 is CSAHSTGTGRNEQYF. The DNA of the CDR3 is TGCAGTGCTCACTCGACCGGGACAGGGAGGAACGAGCAGTACTTC.